By share, the clone carrying this TCR beta chain counts as medium-sized. This sample stems from a study of breast tumors, draining lymph nodes, adjacent tissues. TCRdb used MiXCR to reprocess the multiplex PCR reads, holding one entry per CDR3 protein. This sample has some 25,000 distinct CDR3 sequences; around 23% occur once, and the top ten carry roughly 13%. The V gene end was trimmed by 8 bases and the J gene end by 4 bases; junction bases not matched to a gene: 9. The CDR3 extends over 14 amino acids. Germline V CDR1 and CDR2: SNHLY, FYNNEI. Sequenced input: breast tumor tissue. This TCR came from a female donor with breast cancer. Some clones in this sample may be carry-over from other donors' samples. The rearrangement uses TRBV2 and TRBJ1-2; 8 nucleotides line up with TRBD1. The CDR3 DNA reads TGTGCCAGCTATGGGACAGGCAGAACCTATGGCTACACCTTC. Translating gives CASYGTGRTYGYTF.